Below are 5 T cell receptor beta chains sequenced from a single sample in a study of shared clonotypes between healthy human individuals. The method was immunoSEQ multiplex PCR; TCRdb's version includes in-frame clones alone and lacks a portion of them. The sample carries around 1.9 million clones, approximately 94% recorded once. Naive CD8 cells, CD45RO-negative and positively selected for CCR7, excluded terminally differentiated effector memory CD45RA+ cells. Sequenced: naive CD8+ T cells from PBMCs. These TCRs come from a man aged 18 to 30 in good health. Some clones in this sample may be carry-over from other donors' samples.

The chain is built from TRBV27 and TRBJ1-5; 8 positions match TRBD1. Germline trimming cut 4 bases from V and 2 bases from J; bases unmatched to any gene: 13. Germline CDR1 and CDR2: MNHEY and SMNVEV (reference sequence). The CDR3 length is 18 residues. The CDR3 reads CASSSNSADRVRNQPQHF. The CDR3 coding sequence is TGTGCCAGCAGTTCCAATTCCGCGGACAGGGTTCGCAATCAGCCCCAGCATTTT.

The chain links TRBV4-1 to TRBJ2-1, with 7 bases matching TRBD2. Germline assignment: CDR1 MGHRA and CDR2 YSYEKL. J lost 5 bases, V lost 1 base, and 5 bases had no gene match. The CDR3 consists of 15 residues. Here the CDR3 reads CASSQVGDYNNEQFF. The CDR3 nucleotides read TGCGCCAGCAGCCAAGTTGGGGACTACAACAATGAGCAGTTCTTC.

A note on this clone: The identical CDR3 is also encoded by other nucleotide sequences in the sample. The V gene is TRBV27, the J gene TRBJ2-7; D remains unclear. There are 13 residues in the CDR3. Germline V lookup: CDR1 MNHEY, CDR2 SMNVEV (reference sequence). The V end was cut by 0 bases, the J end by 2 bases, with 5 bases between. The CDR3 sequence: CASSLSQTYEQYF. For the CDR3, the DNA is TGTGCCAGCAGTTTATCCCAGACCTACGAGCAGTACTTC.

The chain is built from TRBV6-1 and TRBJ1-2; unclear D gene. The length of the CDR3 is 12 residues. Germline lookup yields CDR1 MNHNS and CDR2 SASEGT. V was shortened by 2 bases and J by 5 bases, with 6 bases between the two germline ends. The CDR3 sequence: CASSERQYGYTF. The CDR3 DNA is TGTGCCAGCAGTGAAAGGCAGTATGGCTACACCTTC.

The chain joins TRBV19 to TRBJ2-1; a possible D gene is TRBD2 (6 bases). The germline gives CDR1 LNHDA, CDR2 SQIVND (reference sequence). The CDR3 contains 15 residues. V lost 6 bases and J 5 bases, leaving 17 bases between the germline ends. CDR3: CASSDRDWENNEQFF. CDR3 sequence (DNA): TGTGCCAGTAGCGACCGGGACTGGGAAAACAATGAGCAGTTCTTC. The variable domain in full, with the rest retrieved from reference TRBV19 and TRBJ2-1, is DGGITQSPKYLFRKEGQNVTLSCEQNLNHDAMYWYRQDPGQGLRLIYYSQIVNDFQKGDIAEGYSVSREKKESFPLTVTSAQKNPTAFYLCASSDRDWENNEQFFGPGTRLTVL.